One TCR beta chain is described in this entry. Its target is not known. CD8 cells regarded as naive lacked CD45RO, were positively chosen for CCR7, and omitted terminally differentiated effector memory CD45RA+ cells. All donors qualified as healthy HIV-negative adults and had experienced no recent acute infections or vaccinations. This sample was included in a study of shared clonotypes between healthy human individuals. Study results and limitations: The study generally estimated greater richness for naive than memory subsets.

The J segment lost 0 bases and the V segment lost 5 bases, leaving 4 bases of the junction unmatched. The CDR3 is 16 residues long. CDR1 and CDR2 (germline): PRHDT, FYEKMQ (reference sequence). The data were produced by immunoSEQ multiplex PCR, yet TCRdb's version contains in-frame clones alone and is incomplete. This repertoire shows roughly 590,000 clones, 95% found once; its top ten account for roughly 0.1%. Sequencing was performed on naive CD8+ T cells sorted from blood. The V call is TRBV13, the J call TRBJ1-1, with TRBD1 matching over 12 bases. This sequence originates from a woman aged 25 to 45 in good health. The CDR3 bases are TGTGCCAGCAGCCTGGGACAGGGGGCGTTGAACACTGAAGCTTTCTTT. Its translation: CASSLGQGALNTEAFF. Full variable domain (missing parts from reference TRBV13 and TRBJ1-1): AAGVIQSPRHLIKEKRETATLKCYPIPRHDTVYWYQQGPGQDPQFLISFYEKMQSDKGSIPDRFSAQQFSDYHSELNMSSLELGDSALYFCASSLGQGALNTEAFFGQGTRLTVV.